This T cell receptor (beta chain) was sequenced for a study of cytomegalovirus exposure and HLA in healthy donors. The study, taken as a whole, reports: The classifier reportedly diagnosed cytomegalovirus status with high sensitivity and specificity. The authors judged a highly shared variant cluster likely a sequencing artifact. The authors later found most CMV-associated TCR beta chains appeared HLA-restricted.

As concerns this clone: Its antigen is not known.

The CDR3 sequence is 17 residues long. Germline assignment: CDR1 SGHNT and CDR2 YYREEE (reference sequence). With V trimmed by 2 bases and J by 0 bases, 8 bases remained unmatched. The PCR employed 60 Vbeta primers together with 13 Jbeta primers. Generated by immunoSEQ multiplex PCR, the TCRdb table keeps only in-frame clones and is missing some. The repertoire shows just over 200,000 clones; the top ten hold roughly 1.2%. The clonotype comes from a girl aged 2 to 10 in good health and CMV-seropositive. The source material was PBMCs. The chain has TRBV5-4 and TRBJ1-2; 9 bases fit TRBD1. CDR3 protein: CASSFTTGGLANYGYTF. In nucleotides, the CDR3 is TGTGCCAGCAGCTTTACGACAGGGGGATTAGCTAACTATGGCTACACCTTC. The variable domain in full, with the rest retrieved from reference TRBV5-4 and TRBJ1-2, is ETGVTQSPTHLIKTRGQQVTLRCSSQSGHNTVSWYQQALGQGPQFIFQYYREEENGRGNFPPRFSGLQFPNYSSELNVNALELDDSALYLCASSFTTGGLANYGYTFGSGTRLTVV.